This T cell receptor (beta chain) was captured by sequencing in a study of beta chain features in type 1 diabetes. Notes on the study in general: PCR may have favored shorter templates equally in patients and controls. Insertions were fewer and deletions more numerous at VDJ junctions in type 1 diabetes patients. Shorter TCRB CDR3s, moderately but significantly so, were found in Type 1 diabetes patients in all four CD4+ subsets.

The sequenced template was cDNA made from the entire isolated RNA. An average roughly 3.6 million reads came from naive, central memory and regulatory T cell samples. Only in-frame clones appear in the TCRdb table, and some are missing; sequencing was by immunoSEQ multiplex PCR. The sample holds over 15,000 clones, about 70% seen once. In regard to this clone: As yet, its antigen is unknown.

This CDR3 region has 13 residues. CDR1 is SGHNT and CDR2 is YYREEE in the germline V gene (reference sequence). Trimming shortened V by 0 bases and J by 4 bases, and 5 bases separated the two germline ends. CD4+ naive, central memory, regulatory and stem cell-like memory subsets were isolated by sorting on CD45RO/CCR7/CD25/CD127/CD95/CD27. Input material: Tregs from blood. The sequence came from a man aged 30-40 years with type 1 diabetes. The chain combines TRBV5-4 with TRBJ1-3; the D gene is possibly TRBD1 (5 bases). CDR3 amino acids: CASSLDRGNTIYF. The DNA of the CDR3 is TGTGCCAGCAGCTTGGACAGGGGAAACACCATATATTTT.